By frequency in the sample, the clone carrying this T cell receptor beta chain is medium-sized. Its antigen remains unidentified. This entry belongs to a study of T cell repertoires in aging, cancer and after chemotherapy. Findings of the study overall: In each cancer cohort, median generation probability increased across chemotherapy, suggesting thymic output rebounded. Immunological memory after chemotherapy cannot be judged from the repertoire data.

Amplification of TCR beta used genomic DNA extracted from peripheral blood. Multiplex touch-down PCR with TRB-A/B primers amplified rearranged V-D-J TRB sequences. TCRdb re-analysed the multiplex PCR reads in MiXCR, keeping a single row per CDR3 protein. The sample consists of roughly 9,900 distinct CDR3 sequences, about 32% of them appearing once. Germline V gene data show CDR1 as MNHNY and CDR2 as SVGAGI (reference sequence). The CDR3 runs 13 residues. The ends were cut back, 0 bases at V and 10 bases at J, with 10 bases in the middle. The V and J genes are TRBV6-6 and TRBJ2-1; D perhaps matches TRBD2 (5 bases). The sequencing sample was made of blood. This clonotype originated in a human donor in good health. CDR3 sequence (DNA): TGTGCCAGCAGTTACTCGACCGGGGTGGAGCAGTTCTTC. This translates into CASSYSTGVEQFF.